This T cell receptor (beta chain) emerged from a study of blood T cells in healthy people across ages. The donors, all healthy, were Caucasians living in Russia, aged roughly 6 to 100. Per-sample PBMC isolation yielded at least 6 million cells. Notes on this clonotype: Antigen specificity is unknown.

Next came a second PCR, run for about 7 to 12 cycles, which used a sample-barcoded 5' primer along with a J-beta primer mix. TCRdb reprocessed the 5' RACE reads via MiXCR and lists one record per CDR3 protein. The sample records 600,000 to 800,000 distinct CDR3 sequences, 45% to 60% being singletons. Overall study findings and caveats: Aged donors had fewer naive CD4+ cells and lower diversity than long-lived donors. Among T cells, TCR beta diversity per million cells dropped roughly linearly as age rose.

Germline loops: CDR1 LGHDT, CDR2 YNNKEL (reference sequence). The junction had 8 bases not matched to a gene; V was cut back by 0 bases and J by 6 bases. The CDR3 sequence is 17 residues long. The sequence was obtained from a woman over 75 in good health. Source material: blood. V is TRBV3-1 and J is TRBJ2-2; TRBD2 matches 9 bases. CDR3 nucleotide sequence: TGTGCCAGCAGCCAAGAAATTGAGGCGGGGGGGCCCGGGGAGCTGTTTTTT. Its protein product is CASSQEIEAGGPGELFF.